This paragraph reports one T cell receptor (beta chain). Its binding antigen is unknown. No much larger clone exists at a distance of one base, and base qualities are not known. The collaborating institutions used their own protocols to collect whole blood in K2EDTA tubes. For TCRbeta analysis, collaborators shipped samples in one of three forms: frozen whole blood, isolated PBMCs, or DNA extracted from either of those sample types. TCRbeta CDR3 regions were amplified from genomic DNA by means of the immunoSEQ Assay, a bias-controlled multiplex PCR. In the original analysis: Within the assay, amplification of reference gene primers was used to estimate how many nucleated cells each sample contained. To quantify the absolute abundance of each unique TCRbeta CDR3 rearrangement, sequence reads were collapsed and filtered. For each sample, productive Simpson clonality was calculated as the square root of Simpson's diversity index over productive rearrangements. Here the immuneACCESS table is served through TCRdb, limited to in-frame sequences with V and J called. Missing clones are a known gap in these copies; in checked studies unresolved V genes cover under half, and the rest lacks a known reason. V and J calls and clone size are copied from that table; D and trimming were computed from the DNA. The sample yields 210,000 or so clones; roughly 78% were counted once. The ten largest account for around 2.8% of the sample.

These data are taken from a study of blood T cell repertoires in COVID-19 (dated by TCRdb to about 2020). Broadly, across the study: Collaborator samples came from the United States, Italy and Spain and covered acute and convalescent phases of COVID-19. Subjects who had been exposed to COVID-19, were actively infected with it, or had recovered from it provided the deeply sampled blood TCRbeta repertoires that made up the dataset. HLA class I and class II types, where available, came from metadata supplied by the sample provider rather than from assay-based typing. Nearly every sample came with metadata listing a de-identified subject ID, COVID-19 status, age in years and sex. The samples were drawn from two sources: the first 160 participants of the ongoing ImmuneRACE study, and 1,200 or so subjects contributed by 6 global collaborators. The prospective study material was composed of cDNA or gDNA derived from T cells, B-cell-depleted T cells, or PBMCs. The repertoires were released in a freely available public database meant as a resource for research on the immune response to SARS-CoV-2.

Beyond this particular receptor, the publication reports: Clinical and demographic metadata were provided uncurated, with the amount varying by source and participant.

The CDR3 covers 16 residues, taking in both the cysteine and the phenylalanine. Solely the CDR3 DNA is kept, with 48 bases framed from the first base. CDR1 and CDR2 are drawn from the germline V gene (reference sequence): SGHNT, YYREEE. The V end gives up 4 bases and the J end 8 bases, leaving 13 bases in the junction not matched to a gene. Sequenced sample: peripheral blood. The sequence links TRBV5-4 to TRBJ2-1; 9 middle bases align to TRBD2. The clonotype comes from a woman aged 80 or older with active or convalescent COVID-19. CDR3 loop: CASSNYRGLASYEQFF. The bases read TGTGCCAGCAGCAACTACCGGGGACTAGCTAGCTATGAGCAGTTCTTC.